A single TCR beta chain is shown here with its context. The antigen remains unidentified. A single record per CDR3 protein comes from TCRdb applying MiXCR to the reads. The data show 150,000 to 200,000 distinct CDR3 sequences, roughly 14% seen once. The CDR3 is 13 residues long. V was cut by 4 bases and J by 2 bases, with 8 bases left in between. The germline V gene has CDR1 KGHDR and CDR2 SFDVKD. This entry comes from a study of T cell repertoires in cytomegalovirus infection. General study results and limits: It was HLA-C-restricted CMV-specific TCR beta clonotypes that dominated the response ex vivo.

The V gene is TRBV24-1, the J gene TRBJ2-7, with a possible D match to TRBD1 (5 bases). The TCR was taken from a human donor in good health (CMV status not recorded). Some clones in this sample may be carry-over from other donors' samples. Sequencing used PBMCs. DNA of the CDR3: TGTGCCACCAGTGACGCCAGGGCCTACGAGCAGTACTTC. The encoded protein is CATSDARAYEQYF.